The T cell receptor beta chain under discussion was sequenced for a study of CD8 T cells in ankylosing spondylitis. Overall study results and limits: Disease-linked clones were CD8+ and relatively rare in peripheral blood. Seemingly distinctive of ankylosing spondylitis blood was a TCR beta motif formed by eight highly homologous variants.

It was by quantitative 5'-RACE with molecular barcodes that TCR beta libraries were made. One entry per CDR3 protein, called by TCRdb with MiXCR from the 5' RACE reads. The sample includes 130,000 or so distinct CDR3 sequences, over 6.5% of them seen just once. This clonotype was recorded at least ten times. As yet, its antigen is unknown. This receptor was obtained from a male donor with ankylosing spondylitis or in good health (not recorded which). The sample taken for sequencing was blood, either unsorted or a sorted T cell fraction (not recorded which).

The CDR3 DNA reads as TGCGCCAGCAGCCGGTCGGGGACGGACCCTTCCTACGAGCAGTACTTC. Its translation: CASSRSGTDPSYEQYF. The genes are TRBV5-1 and TRBJ2-7; D is tentatively TRBD1 or TRBD2 (5 bases each). V was clipped by 4 bases and J by 1 base, with 18 bases between them. CDR1 is SGHRS and CDR2 is YFSETQ in the germline V gene. CDR3 size: 16 residues.